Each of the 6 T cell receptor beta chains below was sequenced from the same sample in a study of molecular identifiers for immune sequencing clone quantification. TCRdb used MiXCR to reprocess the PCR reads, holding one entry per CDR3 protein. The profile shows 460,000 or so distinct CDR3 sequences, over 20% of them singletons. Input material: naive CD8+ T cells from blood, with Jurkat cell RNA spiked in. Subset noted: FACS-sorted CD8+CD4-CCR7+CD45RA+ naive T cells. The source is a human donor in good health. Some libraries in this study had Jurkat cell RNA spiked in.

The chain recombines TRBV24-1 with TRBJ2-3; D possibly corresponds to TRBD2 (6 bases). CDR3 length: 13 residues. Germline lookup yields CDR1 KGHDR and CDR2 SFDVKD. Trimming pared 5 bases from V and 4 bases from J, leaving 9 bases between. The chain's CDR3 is CATSGPSADTQYF. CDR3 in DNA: TGTGCCACCAGTGGGCCTAGCGCAGATACGCAGTATTTT.

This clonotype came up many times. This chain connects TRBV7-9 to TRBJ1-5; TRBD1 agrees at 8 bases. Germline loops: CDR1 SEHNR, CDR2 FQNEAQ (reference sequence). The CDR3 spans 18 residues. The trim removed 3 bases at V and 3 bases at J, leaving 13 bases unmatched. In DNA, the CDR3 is TGTGCCAGCAGCTTTTCAAGAGGACAGGGTGGGGTCAATCAGCCCCAGCATTTT. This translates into CASSFSRGQGGVNQPQHF. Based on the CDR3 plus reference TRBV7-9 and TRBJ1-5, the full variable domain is DTGVSQNPRHKITKRGQNVTFRCDPISEHNRLYWYRQTLGQGPEFLTYFQNEAQLEKSRLLSDRFSAERPKGSFSTLEIQRTEQGDSAMYLCASSFSRGQGGVNQPQHFGDGTRLSIL.

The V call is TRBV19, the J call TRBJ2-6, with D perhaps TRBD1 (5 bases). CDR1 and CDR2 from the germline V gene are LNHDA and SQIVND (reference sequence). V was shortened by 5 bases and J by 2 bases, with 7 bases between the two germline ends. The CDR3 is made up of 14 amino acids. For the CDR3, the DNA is TGTGCCAGTAGTTGGGGCGCTGGGGCCAACGTCCTGACTTTC. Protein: CASSWGAGANVLTF.

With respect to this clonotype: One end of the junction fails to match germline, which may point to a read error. Written as DNA, the CDR3 is TGTGCCAGCAGTTCACTAACCCGGACAGGCCAAGAGACCAAGTACTTC. Protein product: CASSSLTRTGQETKYF. This sequence joins TRBV27 and TRBJ2-5, with 7 bases identical to TRBD1. Germline V CDR1 and CDR2: MNHEY, SMNVEV (reference sequence). The CDR3 is 16 residues long.

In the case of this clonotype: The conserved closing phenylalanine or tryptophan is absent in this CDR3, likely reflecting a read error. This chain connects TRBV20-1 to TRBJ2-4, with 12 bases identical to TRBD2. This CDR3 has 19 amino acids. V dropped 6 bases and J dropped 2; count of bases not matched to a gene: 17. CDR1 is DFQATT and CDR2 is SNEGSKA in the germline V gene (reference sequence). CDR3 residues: CSAKPNGASGGASKNIQYS. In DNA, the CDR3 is TGCAGTGCCAAACCTAATGGGGCTAGCGGGGGGGCGTCCAAAAACATTCAGTACTCC.

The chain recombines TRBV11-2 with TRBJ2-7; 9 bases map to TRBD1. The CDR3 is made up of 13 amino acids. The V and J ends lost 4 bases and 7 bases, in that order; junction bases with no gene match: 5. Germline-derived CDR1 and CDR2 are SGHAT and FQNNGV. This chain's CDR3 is CASSYRGQGEQYF. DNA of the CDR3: TGTGCCAGCAGCTACAGGGGGCAGGGGGAGCAGTACTTC.